Presented here are 30 T cell receptor beta chains from one specimen sequenced in a study of cytomegalovirus exposure and HLA in healthy donors. Use of 60 Vbeta and 13 Jbeta primers characterized the PCR. Produced via immunoSEQ multiplex PCR; TCRdb's table is partial and in-frame only. The sample has about 100,000 clones, 65% to 75% seen once. Sequencing was performed on PBMCs. These receptors were taken from a young woman in good health and CMV-seropositive.

The chain carries TRBV5-1 and TRBJ2-1; D might be TRBD2 (6 bases). Germline CDR1 reads SGHRS; CDR2 reads YFSETQ. The V gene lost 4 bases and the J gene lost 8 bases, with 19 bases spanning the gap. The CDR3 loop spans 15 amino acids. In DNA form, the CDR3 reads TGCGCCAGCAGCAACCCGGGACTCAGAAGGGATGAGCAGTTCTTC. Translating gives CASSNPGLRRDEQFF.

V gene TRBV11-2 combines with J gene TRBJ2-5; no reliable D call. This CDR3 is built from 13 residues. Trimming left V 1 base short and J 4 bases short, with 7 bases between. Germline V CDR1 and CDR2: SGHAT, FQNNGV. For the CDR3, the DNA is TGTGCCAGCAGCTTAGGGGCTGCAGAGACCCAGTACTTC. It yields the protein CASSLGAAETQYF.

The CDR3 sequence is CASSQGVRTSVYEQYF. The CDR3, as DNA: TGCGCCAGCAGCCAGGGGGTGCGGACTAGCGTATACGAGCAGTACTTC. The V call is TRBV4-3, the J call TRBJ2-7, with 9 bases that match TRBD2. V lost 3 bases to trimming and J lost 4 bases; unmatched junction nucleotides: 10. CDR1 LGHNA and CDR2 YSLEER come from the germline V gene. The CDR3 covers 16 residues.

The V call is TRBV7-8, the J call TRBJ2-5, with TRBD2 as a possible D gene (6 bases). CDR3 length: 17 residues. CDR1 and CDR2 from the germline V gene are SGHVS and FQNEAQ. The V gene lost 5 bases and the J gene lost 4 bases, with 23 bases spanning the gap. This CDR3 is CASSPAELAIGRETQYF. DNA of the CDR3: TGTGCCAGCAGCCCAGCTGAGCTAGCGATAGGTAGAGAGACCCAGTACTTC.

The chain couples TRBV19 to TRBJ1-1; D is ambiguous. This CDR3 spans 13 amino acids. Germline V lookup: CDR1 LNHDA, CDR2 SQIVND (reference sequence). Trimming removed 7 bases at V and 1 base at J, with 10 bases between. For the CDR3, the DNA is TGTGCCAGTATCCGAAGAGAGAACACTGAAGCTTTCTTT. It encodes CASIRRENTEAFF.

This chain joins TRBV30 and TRBJ2-3, with D tentatively TRBD1 (5 bases). V was shortened by 7 bases and J by 0 bases, with 14 bases between the two germline ends. Germline V gives CDR1 GTSNPN, CDR2 SVGIG (reference sequence). The CDR3 consists of 14 residues. The CDR3 loop reads CASTALLSTDTQYF. For the CDR3, the DNA is TGTGCCTCGACAGCCCTCCTTAGCACAGATACGCAGTATTTT.

The chain employs TRBV19 and TRBJ2-1; a possible D gene is TRBD2 (6 bases). V was shortened by 3 bases and J by 8 bases, with 20 bases between the two germline ends. The CDR3 has 16 residues. Germline CDR1 is LNHDA and CDR2 is SQIVND (reference sequence). In DNA form, the CDR3 reads TGTGCCAGTAGTATTATTCGCGGGACTGGAGAGGATGAGCAGTTCTTC. Its translation: CASSIIRGTGEDEQFF.

V usage is TRBV15 and J usage is TRBJ1-2; no definite D call. The V end lost 4 bases, the J end lost 3 bases, and 9 bases lay between the germline ends. Per the germline V gene, CDR1 is LNHNV and CDR2 is YYDKDF (reference sequence). The CDR3 is made up of 13 amino acids. The CDR3: CATSMGGDYGYTF. DNA for the CDR3: TGTGCCACCAGCATGGGTGGAGACTATGGCTACACCTTC. Looking up the rest from reference TRBV15 and TRBJ1-2 gives the full variable domain: DAMVIQNPRYQVTQFGKPVTLSCSQTLNHNVMYWYQQKSSQAPKLLFHYYDKDFNNEADTPDNFQSRRPNTSFCFLDIRSPGLGDTAMYLCATSMGGDYGYTFGSGTRLTVV.

The chain recombines TRBV2 with TRBJ2-1, with unresolved D. The germline V and J ends were trimmed by 8 bases and 4 bases, with 6 bases remaining between them. Germline V gene lookup returns CDR1 SNHLY and CDR2 FYNNEI. This CDR3 has 11 amino acids. CDR3 residues: CASGLYNEQFF. The CDR3 DNA reads as TGTGCCAGCGGTCTATACAATGAGCAGTTCTTC.

The J gene is TRBJ1-1, the V gene TRBV7-9; the match to TRBD1 covers 8 bases. V was clipped by 1 base and J by 3 bases; unmatched bases: 4. There are 15 residues in the CDR3. Per the germline V gene, CDR1 is SEHNR and CDR2 is FQNEAQ (reference sequence). CDR3 sequence: CASSLGTGRDTEAFF. In DNA form, the CDR3 reads TGTGCCAGCAGCTTAGGGACAGGGAGGGACACTGAAGCTTTCTTT.

This clone was counted a single time. The chain uses TRBV20-1 and TRBJ2-1; D call uncertain. Germline V gene data show CDR1 as DFQATT and CDR2 as SNEGSKA (reference sequence). This CDR3 is built from 9 residues. Trimming took off 3 bases at V and 10 bases at J, with 4 bases between the two ends. The CDR3 nucleotides read TGCAGTGCTAGGCGGGAGCAGTTCTTC. This sequence encodes CSARREQFF.

A few counts support this clone. The chain combines TRBV6-6 with TRBJ1-3; a possible D gene is TRBD1 (6 bases). This CDR3 spans 13 amino acids. CDR1 and CDR2 (germline): MNHNY, SVGAGI (reference sequence). Between the trimmed V and J ends, which lost 8 bases and 7 bases, there was a span of 15 bases. In DNA form, the CDR3 reads TGTGCCAGCGGTCAGGGGCCCCGGAACACCATATATTTT. It specifies CASGQGPRNTIYF.

V is TRBV19 and J is TRBJ2-4; D not resolved. This CDR3 contains 15 residues. The germline CDR1 and CDR2 sequences are LNHDA and SQIVND (reference sequence). V was pared by 1 base and J by 2 bases, with 9 bases between. The CDR3 loop reads CASSIGIGPKNIQYF. As DNA, the CDR3 is TGTGCCAGTAGTATAGGGATTGGGCCCAAAAACATTCAGTACTTC.

V gene TRBV10-1 combines with J gene TRBJ1-5; perhaps TRBD1 as D (5 bases). This CDR3 has 14 amino acids. The germline CDR1 and CDR2 sequences are WNHNN and SYGVQD (reference sequence). The V and J ends lost 3 bases and 6 bases respectively, with 12 bases between them. CDR3 coding DNA: TGCGCCAGCAGTGACGGGGGAGGGAGTCAGCCCCAGCATTTT. Its protein product is CASSDGGGSQPQHF.

Remarks on this clone: The same CDR3 is also encoded by other DNA sequences in this sample. This chain uses TRBV14 with TRBJ2-3; TRBD1 aligns across 9 bases. V lost 4 bases and J lost 4; bases outside the gene matches: 0. The CDR3 is made up of 13 amino acids. Germline V gene lookup returns CDR1 SGHDN and CDR2 FVKESK. The CDR3, as DNA: TGTGCCAGCAGCCGGACAGGGGCAGATACGCAGTATTTT. Residues: CASSRTGADTQYF.

This rearrangement joins TRBV15 to TRBJ2-6; D is ambiguous. Germline V gene sequence: CDR1 LNHNV, CDR2 YYDKDF (reference sequence). Trimming cost V 0 bases and J 0 bases, with 3 bases left between them. The CDR3 length is 15 residues. Here the CDR3 DNA reads TGTGCCACCAGCAGAGATATCTCTGGGGCCAACGTCCTGACTTTC. It encodes CATSRDISGANVLTF.

The chain uses TRBV5-1 and TRBJ2-2; 8 bases agree with TRBD1. The germline V gene encodes CDR1 SGHRS and CDR2 YFSETQ. The CDR3 loop spans 18 amino acids. J lost 4 bases, V lost 0 bases, and 11 bases had no gene match. CDR3 nucleotides: TGCGCCAGCAGCTTGGCGGGTCTTGACAGGGGAGGCACCGGGGAGCTGTTTTTT. Translation: CASSLAGLDRGGTGELFF.

The CDR3 is CASSLAAGGGYEQYF. The CDR3 nucleotides read TGTGCCAGCAGCTTAGCGGCCGGGGGGGGCTACGAGCAGTACTTC. The chain uses TRBV7-6 and TRBJ2-7; 8 bases are shared with TRBD2. V lost 0 bases, J lost 3 bases, and 4 bases stayed unmatched. The CDR3 is made up of 15 amino acids. In germline, CDR1 is SGHVS, CDR2 FNYEAQ.

The chain joins TRBV2 to TRBJ2-1, with 8 bases fitting TRBD1. CDR1 and CDR2 (germline): SNHLY, FYNNEI. J gave up 7 bases and V 6 bases, and 8 bases lay outside the gene matches. The CDR3 is 14 residues long. The CDR3 spells CASSETGAFNEQFF. The CDR3 nucleotides are TGTGCCAGCAGCGAGACAGGGGCCTTTAATGAGCAGTTCTTC.

The V and J genes are TRBV5-1 and TRBJ2-1; 7 nucleotides match TRBD1. J lost 3 bases, V lost 3 bases, and 3 bases had no gene match. The germline gives CDR1 SGHRS, CDR2 YFSETQ. The CDR3 is 14 residues long. CDR3 nucleotides: TGCGCCAGCAGCTCGGGACAGAACTACAATGAGCAGTTCTTC. Encoded protein: CASSSGQNYNEQFF.

DNA for the CDR3: TGCGCCAGCAGCTTGGGGGTAAGACTAGCTGACTACGAGCAGTACTTC. This gives the protein CASSLGVRLADYEQYF. The chain carries TRBV5-1 and TRBJ2-7; 7 bases fit TRBD2. CDR3 length equals 16 residues. V was pared by 0 bases and J by 3 bases, with 9 bases of the junction left unmatched. Per the germline V gene, CDR1 is SGHRS and CDR2 is YFSETQ.

The chain uses TRBV28 and TRBJ2-5; TRBD2 agrees at 9 bases. J lost 2 bases, V lost 3 bases, and 13 bases had no gene match. CDR1 is MDHEN and CDR2 is SYDVKM in the germline V gene. CDR3 length: 18 amino acids. CDR3 loop: CASSFAGASGTLQETQYF. CDR3 DNA: TGTGCCAGCAGTTTCGCGGGGGCTAGCGGGACCTTACAAGAGACCCAGTACTTC.

The chain joins TRBV10-1 to TRBJ1-1; D uncertain. Germline values: CDR1 WNHNN, CDR2 SYGVQD (reference sequence). The CDR3 has 12 amino acids. V lost 4 bases and J 5 bases, leaving 8 bases between the germline ends. CDR3 in DNA: TGCGCCAGCAGTGCGTCGAGAACTGAAGCTTTCTTT. Its translation is CASSASRTEAFF.

The CDR3 sequence is CASSSYSGTYNEQFF. The CDR3 DNA reads as TGTGCCAGCAGCTCCTATAGCGGGACCTACAATGAGCAGTTCTTC. The chain couples TRBV6-5 to TRBJ2-1, with 8 bases fitting TRBD2. Germline V gene lookup returns CDR1 MNHEY and CDR2 SVGAGI. The CDR3 contains 15 residues. Germline trimming cut 6 bases from V and 2 bases from J; bases unmatched to any gene: 6.

Notes on this clone: The sample contains more than one DNA sequence encoding this CDR3. The rearrangement joins TRBV18 to TRBJ2-7; 7 nucleotides match TRBD2. The J segment lost 4 bases and the V segment lost 3 bases, leaving 0 bases of the junction unmatched. The CDR3 loop spans 12 amino acids. CDR1 and CDR2 from the germline V gene are KGHSH and LQKENI. This CDR3 is CASSPGGYEQYF. In DNA form, the CDR3 reads TGTGCCAGCTCACCGGGAGGGTACGAGCAGTACTTC. The whole variable domain, remainder taken from reference TRBV18 and TRBJ2-7, is NAGVMQNPRHLVRRRGQEARLRCSPMKGHSHVYWYRQLPEEGLKFMVYLQKENIIDESGMPKERFSAEFPKEGPSILRIQQVVRGDSAAYFCASSPGGYEQYFGPGTRLTVT.

CDR3 amino acids: CAISPGLAGGETQYF. CDR3 DNA sequence: TGTGCCATCAGCCCGGGACTAGCGGGAGGAGAGACCCAGTACTTC. V usage is TRBV10-3 and J usage is TRBJ2-5; 15 bases are shared with TRBD2. With 6 bases clipped from V and 4 bases from J, the junction kept 3 bases outside the gene matches. The CDR3 spans 15 residues. Looked up from germline, CDR1 is ENHRY and CDR2 is SYGVKD.

This clone was observed once. The chain has TRBV7-9 and TRBJ1-1; 10 bases match TRBD1. The CDR3 spans 14 residues. Germline V gene data show CDR1 as SEHNR and CDR2 as FQNEAQ (reference sequence). J gave up 8 bases and V 5 bases, and 8 bases lay outside the gene matches. The CDR3: CASSRQGAIKEAFF. As DNA, the CDR3 is TGTGCCAGCAGCCGACAGGGGGCTATTAAAGAAGCTTTCTTT.

The rearrangement links TRBV4-1 to TRBJ2-5; a weak D match, TRBD2 (7 bases). CDR3 length equals 18 residues. Trimming left V 3 bases short and J 4 bases short, with 24 bases between. Germline V gives CDR1 MGHRA, CDR2 YSYEKL. CDR3 sequence reads: CASSHPLVGGRDGETQYF. Here the CDR3 DNA reads TGCGCCAGCAGCCATCCCCTCGTAGGGGGGAGGGATGGAGAGACCCAGTACTTC.

This clone appeared a few times. V usage is TRBV28 and J usage is TRBJ1-5; 9 bases are shared with TRBD1. The CDR3 runs to 15 residues. Germline V CDR1 and CDR2: MDHEN, SYDVKM. Trimming took 4 bases from V and 5 from J; bases not matched to a gene: 6. CDR3 coding DNA: TGTGCCAGCAGTTCCCCCGGGACAGGGCATCAGCCCCAGCATTTT. Amino acid sequence: CASSSPGTGHQPQHF.

The rearrangement links TRBV10-3 to TRBJ2-7; 7 nucleotides line up with TRBD1. The V gene end was trimmed by 7 bases and the J gene end by 6 bases; junction bases not matched to a gene: 15. The CDR3 contains 15 residues. Germline CDR1 ENHRY, CDR2 SYGVKD. Here the CDR3 reads CAIMEESARGCEQYF. CDR3 coding DNA: TGTGCCATCATGGAAGAGAGTGCCAGGGGGTGCGAGCAGTACTTC.